The T cell receptor beta chain under discussion was sequenced for a study of identical twins. About this clonotype itself: Its antigen is unknown.

A universal primer site came from template switching; cDNA carried unique molecular identifiers. MiXCR, run by TCRdb on the 5' RACE reads, gives a single entry per CDR3 protein. The data show approximately 490,000 distinct CDR3 sequences, with approximately 20% seen just once and 0.4% to 0.6% held by the top ten. The germline CDR1 and CDR2 sequences are DFQATT and SNEGSKA (reference sequence). The CDR3 has 12 amino acids. V was clipped by 1 base and J by 10 bases, with 13 bases between them. Study-level results: Analyses of zero insertions could, in part, be confounded by invariant MAIT and iNKT cells.

The sample was also linked to a second study, of yellow fever vaccine responses in identical twins.

Sequencing used CD4+ T cells sorted from blood. The chain carries TRBV20-1 and TRBJ2-5, with TRBD1 as a possible D gene (5 bases). The sequence was obtained from a woman aged 18-30 years in good health. The DNA of the CDR3 is TGCAGTGCTAGAGTCCAGGGTTGGGACCAGTACTTC. Amino acids: CSARVQGWDQYF.